The rows below give T cell receptor beta chains drawn from one sample of a study of OX40 agonist ivuxolimab in advanced cancers. The assay was immunoSEQ multiplex PCR, and TCRdb's table has in-frame clones only and misses some. Seen here are tens of thousands of clones, just over 85% observed once, and the top ten hold roughly 3.3%. Sample: CD4+ or CD8+ T cells sorted from blood, taken in a trial of the OX40 agonist ivuxolimab. Receptors were obtained from an adult with an advanced solid tumor such as melanoma, head and neck, liver or kidney cancer. Both conserved end residues are part of each CDR3. Fields, in order: D gene, clone size, V gene, J gene, CDR3 DNA, CDR3 protein. The D gene is left open where the match is weak. Expanded clones get a size class; other rows say once, few or many, or leave the size out.

-	-	TRBV7-9	TRBJ2-2	TGTGCCAGCAGCTTAGTGCGGGACAACACCGGGGAGCTGTTTTTT	CASSLVRDNTGELFF
-	-	TRBV19	TRBJ1-1	TGTGCCACCTCCATGACAGACAACACTGAAGCTTTCTTT	CATSMTDNTEAFF
-	-	TRBV19	TRBJ1-5	TGTGCCAGTAGTATGCTACAGGGTGTTCAGCCCCAGCATTTT	CASSMLQGVQPQHF
-	large	TRBV19	TRBJ1-2	TGTGCCAGTAGCGACCTACAGGTCGCGGGCTATGGCTACACCTTC	CASSDLQVAGYGYTF
-	once	TRBV30	TRBJ2-7	TGTGCCTCCTTCCTCCGGGACAACGGGATGGGTCCCTACGAGCAGTACTTC	CASFLRDNGMGPYEQYF
-	-	TRBV30	TRBJ1-2	TGTGCCTGGAGTAAATTGGGGGTTTGGGACTATGGCTACACCTTC	CAWSKLGVWDYGYTF
TRBD1	-	TRBV18	TRBJ2-1	TGTGCCAGCTCACCACCGGGACAGGGGGCCGAGGGTGAGCAGTTCTTC	CASSPPGQGAEGEQFF
TRBD1	-	TRBV10-3	TRBJ1-6	TGTGCCATCAGTGAGTCAGACAGGGGAAATTCACCCCTCCACTTT	CAISESDRGNSPLHF
-	-	TRBV5-8	TRBJ1-2	TGTGCCAGCAGCTTGGCGGGGGGCGGCTACACCTTC	CASSLAGGGYTF
-	-	TRBV19	TRBJ1-1	TGTGCCAGTAGTGGGTTACAGACCGGCGATTCGTCTGAAGCTTTCTTT	CASSGLQTGDSSEAFF
-	-	TRBV14	TRBJ1-2	TGTGCCAGCAGCCAAGATTTGGCGGCTAACTATGGCTACACCTTC	CASSQDLAANYGYTF
-	few	TRBV19	TRBJ2-3	TGTGCCAGTAGTATTGGACAGACGACTAGCACAGATACGCAGTATTTT	CASSIGQTTSTDTQYF
-	-	TRBV19	TRBJ1-6	TGTGCCAGTAGTAGACGTCCGGTGGAGGGCTCCTATAATTCACCCCTCCACTTT	CASSRRPVEGSYNSPLHF
TRBD1	once	TRBV2	TRBJ2-7	TGTGCCAGCACTCAGGACAGGGGGCTAAGCGAGCAGTACTTC	CASTQDRGLSEQYF
-	-	TRBV5-5	TRBJ2-2	TGTGCCAGCAGCTTGGAGGGGACCGGGGAGCTGTTTTTT	CASSLEGTGELFF
-	-	TRBV19	TRBJ1-5	TGTGCCAGTACCCCAGGGGACATTAGCAATCAGCCCCAGCATTTT	CASTPGDISNQPQHF
-	-	TRBV18	TRBJ1-5	TGTGCCAGCTCACCCGAGGGCAGGGGACTGGATCAGCCCCAGCATTTT	CASSPEGRGLDQPQHF
-	few	TRBV29-1	TRBJ2-5	TGCAGCGTTGAGAACGGACCAGGGGAGACCCAGTACTTC	CSVENGPGETQYF
TRBD1	-	TRBV6-5	TRBJ2-7	TGTGCCAGCAGCAAGGACAGGGGGCCCTACGAGCAGTACTTC	CASSKDRGPYEQYF
-	-	TRBV7-9	TRBJ1-4	TGTGCCAGCAGCGCCCAGGGAATAGAAAAACTGTTTTTT	CASSAQGIEKLFF
-	-	TRBV27	TRBJ2-7	TGTGCCAGCAGTGACGTTCAGGACTACGAGCAGTACTTC	CASSDVQDYEQYF
-	-	TRBV11-1	TRBJ2-6	TGTGCCAGCAGCACTTGGGGGGCCAACGTCCTGACTTTC	CASSTWGANVLTF
-	-	TRBV28	TRBJ1-6	TGTGCCAGCAGCGTGGGGGCCGAGGGGACCAATTCACCCCTCCACTTT	CASSVGAEGTNSPLHF